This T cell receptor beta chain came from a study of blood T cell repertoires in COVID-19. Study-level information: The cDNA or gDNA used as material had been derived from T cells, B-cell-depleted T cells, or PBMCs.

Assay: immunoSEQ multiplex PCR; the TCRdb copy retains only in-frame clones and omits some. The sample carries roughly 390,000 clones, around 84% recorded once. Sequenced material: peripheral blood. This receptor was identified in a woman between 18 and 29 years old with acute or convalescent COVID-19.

The CDR3 DNA follows: TGCAGTGCTAGTCACCCGGGATCCTCCGGGGAGCTGTTTTTT. It translates to CSASHPGSSGELFF. This chain uses TRBV20-1 with TRBJ2-2, with D maybe TRBD2 (5 bases). From germline, CDR1 is DFQATT and CDR2 SNEGSKA (reference sequence). Trimming left V 3 bases short and J 6 bases short, with 14 bases between. This CDR3 contains 14 residues.